Reported below is one T cell receptor (beta chain). The second PCR ran about 6 to 12 cycles with a sample-barcoded 5' primer and J-beta primers. TCRdb used MiXCR to reprocess the 5' RACE reads, holding one entry per CDR3 protein. The sample carries 1,300,000 or so distinct CDR3 sequences, around 59% recorded once. The sample belongs to a study of blood T cells in healthy people across ages. The CDR3 covers 15 residues. Germline CDR1 SGHRS, CDR2 YFSETQ. Trimming at V came to 1 base and at J to 1 base, leaving 3 bases not matched to a gene. This chain connects TRBV5-1 to TRBJ2-7; 9 bases fit TRBD2. Sequencing was performed on blood. This TCR was recovered from a man between 18 and 29 years old in good health. The CDR3 sequence is CASSLPSGRSYEQYF. As DNA, the CDR3 is TGCGCCAGCAGCTTGCCCAGCGGGAGGTCCTACGAGCAGTACTTC.